A selection of T cell receptor beta chains follows, all from one sample in a study of T cells in Graves' hyperthyroidism and ophthalmopathy. Via MiXCR, TCRdb re-called the multiplex PCR reads, giving one row per CDR3 protein. This sample has about 380,000 distinct CDR3 sequences, with 14% found just once. The specimen was blood. Receptors were obtained from a woman aged 55-69 years with Graves' hyperthyroidism. CDR3s include the opening cysteine and the closing phenylalanine or tryptophan. The D gene is left open where the match is weak. Clone size is given for some rows only: seen once, a few or many times, or a class if the clone is expanded.

d_call: TRBD1; j_call: TRBJ1-1; clone_size: many; v_call: TRBV7-8; cdr3_aa: CASSQDRVAEAFF; cdr3_nt: TGTGCCAGCAGCCAAGACAGGGTGGCTGAAGCTTTCTTT
d_call: TRBD2; j_call: TRBJ2-1; clone_size: many; v_call: TRBV11-3; cdr3_aa: CASSFAGTSFYNEQFF; cdr3_nt: TGTGCCAGCAGCTTTGCCGGGACTAGCTTCTACAATGAGCAGTTCTTC
d_call: TRBD1; j_call: TRBJ1-2; clone_size: -; v_call: TRBV6-1; cdr3_aa: CASSAQGGTAGFYGYTF; cdr3_nt: TGTGCCAGCAGTGCCCAGGGGGGGACAGCTGGATTCTATGGCTACACCTTC
d_call: TRBD2; j_call: TRBJ2-3; clone_size: many; v_call: TRBV19; cdr3_aa: CASSMRMRVASGSTDTQYF; cdr3_nt: TGTGCCAGTAGTATGAGGATGAGGGTAGCTAGCGGGAGCACAGATACGCAGTATTTT
d_call: TRBD1; j_call: TRBJ1-1; clone_size: few; v_call: TRBV28; cdr3_aa: CASSGTGDGNTEAFF; cdr3_nt: TGTGCCAGCAGTGGGACAGGGGACGGGAACACTGAAGCTTTCTTT
d_call: -; j_call: TRBJ1-2; clone_size: -; v_call: TRBV6-2/TRBV6-3; cdr3_aa: CATKPGGSYGYTF; cdr3_nt: TGTGCCACCAAACCGGGGGGCAGCTATGGCTACACCTTC
d_call: TRBD2; j_call: TRBJ2-3; clone_size: many; v_call: TRBV7-9; cdr3_aa: CASSFSLAADTQYF; cdr3_nt: TGTGCCAGCAGCTTTTCACTAGCGGCAGATACGCAGTATTTT
d_call: TRBD2; j_call: TRBJ2-3; clone_size: many; v_call: TRBV10-3; cdr3_aa: CAIKYSFLGLAGETDTQYF; cdr3_nt: TGTGCCATCAAGTATTCTTTTCTGGGACTAGCGGGAGAAACAGATACGCAGTATTTT
d_call: -; j_call: TRBJ2-2; clone_size: many; v_call: TRBV11-2; cdr3_aa: CASSLQSPNTGELFF; cdr3_nt: TGTGCCAGCAGCTTGCAGTCCCCGAACACCGGGGAGCTGTTTTTT
d_call: TRBD2; j_call: TRBJ2-7; clone_size: many; v_call: TRBV2; cdr3_aa: CASSEDGTRGSEQYF; cdr3_nt: TGTGCCAGCAGTGAAGATGGGACTAGAGGCTCCGAGCAGTACTTC
d_call: -; j_call: TRBJ2-1; clone_size: few; v_call: TRBV5-1; cdr3_aa: CASSSPTRELKHDEQFF; cdr3_nt: TGCGCCAGCAGCTCCCCGACCCGGGAACTCAAGCACGATGAGCAGTTCTTC
d_call: -; j_call: TRBJ1-1; clone_size: many; v_call: TRBV5-1; cdr3_aa: CASSLVGVDTEAFF; cdr3_nt: TGCGCCAGCAGCTTGGTGGGGGTTGACACTGAAGCTTTCTTT
d_call: -; j_call: TRBJ1-6; clone_size: -; v_call: TRBV27; cdr3_aa: CASRAGGPLHF; cdr3_nt: TGTGCCAGCCGGGCGGGGGGACCCCTCCACTTT
d_call: TRBD1; j_call: TRBJ1-1; clone_size: many; v_call: TRBV29-1; cdr3_aa: CSVVGGGTGNTEAFF; cdr3_nt: TGCAGCGTTGTGGGAGGGGGGACAGGGAATACTGAAGCTTTCTTT
d_call: TRBD2; j_call: TRBJ2-1; clone_size: many; v_call: TRBV11-2; cdr3_aa: CASSSFAGVGNEQFF; cdr3_nt: TGTGCCAGCAGCTCATTTGCGGGAGTGGGGAATGAGCAGTTCTTC
d_call: -; j_call: TRBJ1-2; clone_size: many; v_call: TRBV18; cdr3_aa: CASSPGGRDYGYTF; cdr3_nt: TGTGCCAGCTCTCCCGGTGGACGGGACTATGGCTACACCTTC
d_call: -; j_call: TRBJ2-7; clone_size: many; v_call: TRBV11-1; cdr3_aa: CASSPRVGTSYEQYF; cdr3_nt: TGTGCCAGCAGCCCCAGGGTAGGTACCTCCTACGAGCAGTACTTC
d_call: -; j_call: TRBJ2-1; clone_size: many; v_call: TRBV5-1; cdr3_aa: CASSLGPVNTYNEQFF; cdr3_nt: TGCGCCAGCAGCTTGGGCCCGGTAAATACCTACAATGAGCAGTTCTTC
d_call: TRBD1; j_call: TRBJ2-7; clone_size: many; v_call: TRBV30; cdr3_aa: CAWSSRTGRYYEQYF; cdr3_nt: TGTGCCTGGAGTTCCCGGACAGGACGATACTACGAGCAGTACTTC
d_call: -; j_call: TRBJ2-2; clone_size: few; v_call: TRBV10-3; cdr3_aa: CAISAFLGSTGELFF; cdr3_nt: TGTGCCATCAGCGCTTTTCTAGGCAGCACCGGGGAGCTGTTTTTT
d_call: TRBD2; j_call: TRBJ2-3; clone_size: many; v_call: TRBV5-8; cdr3_aa: CASSSGTTDTDTQYF; cdr3_nt: TGTGCCAGCAGCTCCGGGACTACCGACACAGATACGCAGTATTTT
d_call: TRBD2; j_call: TRBJ2-3; clone_size: many; v_call: TRBV5-1; cdr3_aa: CASSVLAGLSTDTQYF; cdr3_nt: TGCGCCAGCAGCGTCCTAGCGGGCCTTAGCACAGATACGCAGTATTTT
d_call: -; j_call: TRBJ1-1; clone_size: many; v_call: TRBV20-1; cdr3_aa: CSASPGFKTEAFF; cdr3_nt: TGCAGTGCTAGTCCAGGGTTTAAGACTGAAGCTTTCTTT
d_call: -; j_call: TRBJ1-3; clone_size: few; v_call: TRBV3-1; cdr3_aa: CASSQWTSSGNTIYF; cdr3_nt: TGTGCCAGCAGCCAATGGACAAGCTCTGGAAACACCATATATTTT
d_call: TRBD2; j_call: TRBJ2-7; clone_size: many; v_call: TRBV7-9; cdr3_aa: CASSAQLAGGSYEQYF; cdr3_nt: TGTGCCAGCAGCGCACAACTAGCGGGAGGGTCCTACGAGCAGTACTTC
d_call: TRBD1; j_call: TRBJ2-7; clone_size: -; v_call: TRBV6-6; cdr3_aa: CASSYLAGQGGSYEQYF; cdr3_nt: TGTGCCAGCAGTTACCTCGCGGGACAGGGGGGGTCCTACGAGCAGTACTTC
d_call: TRBD1; j_call: TRBJ1-5; clone_size: few; v_call: TRBV6-7; cdr3_aa: CARLQRGPGEPQHF; cdr3_nt: TGTGCCAGACTCCAAAGGGGGCCGGGGGAGCCCCAGCATTTT
d_call: -; j_call: TRBJ2-3; clone_size: many; v_call: TRBV30; cdr3_aa: CAWSVLRSTDTQYF; cdr3_nt: TGTGCCTGGAGTGTACTGCGGAGCACAGATACGCAGTATTTT
d_call: -; j_call: TRBJ2-7; clone_size: many; v_call: TRBV29-1; cdr3_aa: CSVGRTRGGEQYF; cdr3_nt: TGCAGCGTTGGAAGGACCAGGGGAGGAGAGCAGTACTTC
d_call: TRBD1; j_call: TRBJ2-1; clone_size: -; v_call: TRBV24-1; cdr3_aa: CATSVRTGGYNEQFF; cdr3_nt: TGTGCCACCAGTGTCCGGACAGGGGGCTACAATGAGCAGTTCTTC
d_call: -; j_call: TRBJ1-2; clone_size: -; v_call: TRBV6-1; cdr3_aa: CASSDLDGYTF; cdr3_nt: TGTGCCAGCAGTGACCTGGACGGCTACACCTTC
d_call: -; j_call: TRBJ2-1; clone_size: many; v_call: TRBV2; cdr3_aa: CASRDTGFSETGALNEQFF; cdr3_nt: TGTGCCAGCAGGGATACAGGGTTTAGTGAAACGGGAGCCCTAAATGAGCAGTTCTTC
d_call: -; j_call: TRBJ2-2; clone_size: few; v_call: TRBV12-3/TRBV12-4; cdr3_aa: CASSLGRFGTGELFF; cdr3_nt: TGTGCCAGCAGTTTAGGCCGATTTGGCACCGGGGAGCTGTTTTTT
d_call: TRBD2; j_call: TRBJ2-7; clone_size: -; v_call: TRBV19; cdr3_aa: CASSIELAGVEQYF; cdr3_nt: TGTGCCAGTAGTATCGAACTAGCGGGAGTCGAGCAGTACTTC
d_call: TRBD1; j_call: TRBJ2-1; clone_size: many; v_call: TRBV7-9; cdr3_aa: CASSPRQGINEQFF; cdr3_nt: TGTGCCAGCAGCCCCCGACAGGGTATCAATGAGCAGTTCTTC
d_call: -; j_call: TRBJ2-4; clone_size: many; v_call: TRBV7-2; cdr3_aa: CASSFQGVGAKNIQYF; cdr3_nt: TGTGCCAGCAGCTTCCAAGGGGTAGGAGCCAAAAACATTCAGTACTTC
d_call: TRBD2; j_call: TRBJ2-1; clone_size: many; v_call: TRBV13; cdr3_aa: CASSLGGLARVSEQFF; cdr3_nt: TGTGCCAGCAGCTTAGGCGGACTAGCGCGGGTTAGTGAGCAGTTCTTC
d_call: -; j_call: TRBJ1-1; clone_size: many; v_call: TRBV20-1; cdr3_aa: CSAREGGANTEAFF; cdr3_nt: TGCAGTGCTAGAGAGGGGGGGGCGAACACTGAAGCTTTCTTT
d_call: -; j_call: TRBJ2-7; clone_size: many; v_call: TRBV19; cdr3_aa: CASSIRKEQYF; cdr3_nt: TGTGCCAGTAGTATAAGGAAGGAGCAGTACTTC
d_call: TRBD1; j_call: TRBJ2-1; clone_size: many; v_call: TRBV2; cdr3_aa: CASSGGTGGRNEQFF; cdr3_nt: TGTGCCAGCAGTGGAGGGACAGGGGGAAGGAATGAGCAGTTCTTC
d_call: -; j_call: TRBJ1-2; clone_size: few; v_call: TRBV6-1; cdr3_aa: CASKRTSYLNYGYTF; cdr3_nt: TGTGCCAGCAAGAGGACATCGTATCTCAACTATGGCTACACCTTC
d_call: TRBD2; j_call: TRBJ2-7; clone_size: many; v_call: TRBV5-6; cdr3_aa: CASSSRLASYEQYF; cdr3_nt: TGTGCCAGCAGCTCCCGACTAGCGTCATACGAGCAGTACTTC
d_call: TRBD2; j_call: TRBJ2-7; clone_size: -; v_call: TRBV7-9; cdr3_aa: CASSPRTSGRGGYEQYF; cdr3_nt: TGTGCCAGCAGCCCGCGGACTAGCGGGAGGGGGGGATACGAGCAGTACTTC
d_call: -; j_call: TRBJ2-1; clone_size: few; v_call: TRBV7-9; cdr3_aa: CASSFPGYGYNEQFF; cdr3_nt: TGTGCCAGCAGCTTCCCAGGTTATGGGTACAATGAGCAGTTCTTC
d_call: TRBD1; j_call: TRBJ2-7; clone_size: few; v_call: TRBV7-3; cdr3_aa: CASSLVGTGVEQYF; cdr3_nt: TGTGCCAGCAGCTTAGTCGGGACAGGGGTCGAGCAGTACTTC
d_call: -; j_call: TRBJ1-2; clone_size: -; v_call: TRBV19; cdr3_aa: CASTSVGTNYGYTF; cdr3_nt: TGTGCCAGTACGAGCGTGGGGACGAACTATGGCTACACCTTC
d_call: -; j_call: TRBJ2-2; clone_size: many; v_call: TRBV12-3/TRBV12-4; cdr3_aa: CATRNTGELFF; cdr3_nt: TGTGCCACCAGGAACACCGGGGAGCTGTTTTTT
d_call: -; j_call: TRBJ1-6; clone_size: few; v_call: TRBV18; cdr3_aa: CASSQGRTDNSPLHF; cdr3_nt: TGTGCCAGCTCACAGGGCCGGACAGATAATTCACCCCTCCACTTT
d_call: -; j_call: TRBJ2-3; clone_size: few; v_call: TRBV20-1; cdr3_aa: CSARGLAGHSTDTQYF; cdr3_nt: TGCAGTGCTAGAGGGTTGGCAGGGCATAGCACAGATACGCAGTATTTT
d_call: -; j_call: TRBJ1-2; clone_size: many; v_call: TRBV7-2; cdr3_aa: CASSLAGHGDNYGYTF; cdr3_nt: TGTGCCAGCAGCTTAGCAGGACACGGAGACAACTATGGCTACACCTTC
d_call: TRBD2; j_call: TRBJ2-2; clone_size: many; v_call: TRBV7-9; cdr3_aa: CASSSPTSGRRLTGELFF; cdr3_nt: TGTGCCAGCAGCTCCCCGACTAGCGGGAGAAGGCTCACCGGGGAGCTGTTTTTT
d_call: TRBD1; j_call: TRBJ1-5; clone_size: many; v_call: TRBV18; cdr3_aa: CASSHGQGAQPQHF; cdr3_nt: TGTGCCAGCTCACATGGACAGGGGGCTCAGCCCCAGCATTTT
d_call: -; j_call: TRBJ1-3; clone_size: -; v_call: TRBV27; cdr3_aa: CASSSGDTKGNTIYF; cdr3_nt: TGTGCCAGCAGCTCGGGGGACACCAAGGGAAACACCATATATTTT
d_call: -; j_call: TRBJ2-1; clone_size: many; v_call: TRBV11-2; cdr3_aa: CASSFSRRPDEQFF; cdr3_nt: TGTGCCAGCAGCTTCAGCAGGCGTCCTGATGAGCAGTTCTTC
d_call: -; j_call: TRBJ2-3; clone_size: few; v_call: TRBV9; cdr3_aa: CASSVEWTNTDTQYF; cdr3_nt: TGTGCCAGCAGCGTAGAGTGGACTAACACAGATACGCAGTATTTT
d_call: -; j_call: TRBJ1-2; clone_size: many; v_call: TRBV20-1; cdr3_aa: CSAKGSGFSYGYTF; cdr3_nt: TGCAGTGCGAAGGGGAGCGGGTTTAGCTATGGCTACACCTTC
d_call: TRBD2; j_call: TRBJ2-3; clone_size: many; v_call: TRBV6-2/TRBV6-3; cdr3_aa: CASSYGTSGSSADTQYF; cdr3_nt: TGTGCCAGCAGTTACGGGACTAGCGGGAGTTCGGCAGATACGCAGTATTTT
d_call: -; j_call: TRBJ2-1; clone_size: few; v_call: TRBV10-1; cdr3_aa: CASSVGTLSSYNEQFF; cdr3_nt: TGCGCCAGCAGTGTCGGGACCCTGAGCTCCTACAATGAGCAGTTCTTC
d_call: -; j_call: TRBJ2-5; clone_size: -; v_call: TRBV7-2; cdr3_aa: CASSRSKAQETQYF; cdr3_nt: TGTGCCAGCAGCCGTAGTAAGGCCCAAGAGACCCAGTACTTC
d_call: -; j_call: TRBJ2-1; clone_size: -; v_call: TRBV7-9; cdr3_aa: CASSPSNDEQFF; cdr3_nt: TGTGCCAGCAGCCCAAGTAATGATGAGCAGTTCTTC